This T cell receptor (beta chain) was recovered during a study of control samples from healthy donors and cancer patients. This CDR3 has 15 residues. V gave up 3 bases and J gave up 2 bases, with 10 bases separating them. In germline, CDR1 is SNHLY, CDR2 FYNNEI. Measured with immunoSEQ multiplex PCR; TCRdb has only the in-frame clones, and not every one. The repertoire holds roughly 69,000 clones, with approximately 89% as singletons. This chain links TRBV2 with TRBJ2-2, with D perhaps matching TRBD2 (6 bases). The sequencing sample was made of PBMCs. This clonotype was obtained from a woman aged 45 to 65 with head and neck cancer. In nucleotides, the CDR3 is TGTGCCAGCAGTGATATGCGGGGTAACACCGGGGAGCTGTTTTTT. This sequence encodes CASSDMRGNTGELFF. The variable domain in full, with the rest retrieved from reference TRBV2 and TRBJ2-2, is EPEVTQTPSHQVTQMGQEVILRCVPISNHLYFYWYRQILGQKVEFLVSFYNNEISEKSEIFDDQFSVERPDGSNFTLKIRSTKLEDSAMYFCASSDMRGNTGELFFGEGSRLTVL.